The 20 T cell receptor beta chains in this list originate from one sample, sequenced in a study of cytomegalovirus exposure and HLA in healthy donors. TCRdb's copy holds only in-frame clones and misses some; the assay was immunoSEQ multiplex PCR. This table has fewer than 200,000 clones, 85% appearing once. The sequenced material came from PBMCs. The receptors derive from a man younger than 30 in good health and CMV-seropositive.

This clone was observed a single time. The rearrangement links TRBV6-5 to TRBJ1-2; 8 bases are shared with TRBD1. Germline CDR1 reads MNHEY; CDR2 reads SVGAGI. This CDR3 spans 16 amino acids. J was trimmed by 3 bases and V by 2 bases; bases with no gene match: 8. CDR3 in DNA: TGTGCCAGCAGTTACAGACAGGGGAAGAAATACTATGGCTACACCTTC. The encoded protein is CASSYRQGKKYYGYTF.

The CDR3 loop reads CASSAGYEQYF. For the CDR3, the DNA is TGTGCCAGCAGCGCGGGCTACGAGCAGTACTTC. The chain employs TRBV9 and TRBJ2-7; D is unclear. This CDR3 spans 11 amino acids. V was trimmed by 3 bases and J by 3 bases, leaving 4 bases between them. Germline CDR1 SGDLS, CDR2 YYNGEE. Full variable domain (missing parts from reference TRBV9 and TRBJ2-7): DSGVTQTPKHLITATGQRVTLRCSPRSGDLSVYWYQQSLDQGLQFLIQYYNGEERAKGNILERFSAQQFPDLHSELNLSSLELGDSALYFCASSAGYEQYFGPGTRLTVT.

The chain links TRBV9 to TRBJ2-1; 13 nucleotides line up with TRBD2. The trim removed 0 bases at V and 4 bases at J, leaving 1 base unmatched. The CDR3 extends over 16 amino acids. The germline V gene encodes CDR1 SGDLS and CDR2 YYNGEE. The CDR3 nucleotides are TGTGCCAGCAGCGTAGCGGGACTAGCGGGGTACAATGAGCAGTTCTTC. Protein: CASSVAGLAGYNEQFF.

This clone has a single count. The chain recombines TRBV28 with TRBJ2-3; 7 nucleotides match TRBD2. The CDR3 extends over 16 amino acids. Germline loops: CDR1 MDHEN, CDR2 SYDVKM. Germline trimming cut 7 bases from V and 2 bases from J; bases unmatched to any gene: 12. The CDR3 bases are TGTGCCAGCACCATTTCCTCTAGCGGTTCCACAGATACGCAGTATTTT. As protein: CASTISSSGSTDTQYF.

V gene TRBV11-2 combines with J gene TRBJ2-1, with TRBD2 identical over 14 bases. The ends lost 1 base at V and 8 bases at J; junction bases unmatched: 7. The CDR3 loop spans 17 amino acids. The germline V gene has CDR1 SGHAT and CDR2 FQNNGV. The CDR3 region has the DNA TGTGCCAGCAGCTTAGGACTAGCGGGAGGGAATACCCATGAGCAGTTCTTC. Its translation is CASSLGLAGGNTHEQFF.

The genes are TRBV30 and TRBJ2-1; 8 bases agree with TRBD2. The junction had 8 bases not matched to a gene; V was cut back by 3 bases and J by 4 bases. CDR3 length: 15 amino acids. Germline V CDR1 and CDR2: GTSNPN, SVGIG (reference sequence). The DNA of the CDR3 is TGTGCCTGGAGGGGGGAACTAGCGGCATACAATGAGCAGTTCTTC. Residues: CAWRGELAAYNEQFF.

The J gene is TRBJ2-5, the V gene TRBV28; TRBD2 agrees at 8 bases. This CDR3 spans 13 amino acids. V was pared by 9 bases and J by 3 bases, with 6 bases of the junction left unmatched. The V gene's germline CDR1 is MDHEN and CDR2 SYDVKM. DNA for the CDR3: TGTGCCAGTATGGGGCGGGGGGAAGAGACCCAGTACTTC. Translated, it gives CASMGRGEETQYF.

The chain recombines TRBV10-3 with TRBJ1-1; D unresolved. The CDR3 is 11 residues long. The germline V gene encodes CDR1 ENHRY and CDR2 SYGVKD. V gave up 4 bases and J gave up 9 bases, with 9 bases separating them. DNA of the CDR3: TGTGCCATCAGTGGAGGGCAAAAAGCTTTCTTT. Translating gives CAISGGQKAFF.

The chain couples TRBV27 to TRBJ2-2; D is perhaps TRBD1 (6 bases). Looked up from germline, CDR1 is MNHEY and CDR2 is SMNVEV (reference sequence). The CDR3 has 17 residues. V lost 8 bases to trimming and J lost 0 bases, with 19 bases between them. The CDR3 sequence is CASGIQGQIANTGELFF. CDR3 in DNA: TGTGCCAGCGGCATTCAAGGACAGATCGCGAACACCGGGGAGCTGTTTTTT.

This rearrangement joins TRBV5-8 to TRBJ1-2; D is possibly TRBD1 (5 bases). The V gene lost 3 bases and the J gene lost 2 bases, with 11 bases spanning the gap. Per the germline V gene, CDR1 is SGHTS and CDR2 is YDEGEE. This CDR3 contains 14 residues. As DNA, the CDR3 is TGTGCCAGCAGCTCACCAGGGTTAAACTATGGCTACACCTTC. It is translated as CASSSPGLNYGYTF.

The chain has TRBV6-6 and TRBJ1-2; no clear D. The CDR3 runs 15 residues. V lost 8 bases and J lost 0, with 16 bases in between. CDR1 and CDR2 (germline): MNHNY, SVGAGI (reference sequence). CDR3 nucleotides: TGTGCCAGCTCCCTTATCCCCGCAGCTAACTATGGCTACACCTTC. It encodes CASSLIPAANYGYTF.

This rearrangement joins TRBV2 to TRBJ2-7; 7 bases agree with TRBD1. The CDR3 runs 13 residues. The germline V gene has CDR1 SNHLY and CDR2 FYNNEI. V lost 7 bases to trimming and J lost 2 bases; unmatched junction nucleotides: 5. This chain's CDR3 is CASTTGRTYEQYF. In nucleotides, the CDR3 is TGTGCCAGCACGACAGGGCGCACCTACGAGCAGTACTTC.

Details on this clone: The CDR3 carries no conserved terminal phenylalanine or tryptophan, so it likely arises from a read error. Because the CDR3's place on the DNA is in doubt, the DNA is left out and the CDR3 is given as listed by TCRdb. V and J are TRBV6-1 and TRBJ2-7; TRBD1, the D gene given by the table, was not confirmed from the DNA. Termini included, the CDR3 measures 12 amino acids. Germline V gene sequence: CDR1 MNHNS, CDR2 SASEGT. The CDR3 is CASSDPSETTGY.

The chain combines TRBV7-9 with TRBJ2-4, with 10 nucleotides matching TRBD1. The CDR3 has 17 residues. V shed 5 bases, J shed 0 bases, and the junction held 7 bases outside the gene matches. The germline gives CDR1 SEHNR, CDR2 FQNEAQ (reference sequence). The CDR3 nucleotides read TGTGCCAGCAGCCCTTCGACAGGGGGCATAGCCAAAAACATTCAGTACTTC. It translates to CASSPSTGGIAKNIQYF.

The chain recombines TRBV5-1 with TRBJ2-7, with D perhaps matching TRBD2 (6 bases). Germline CDR1 SGHRS, CDR2 YFSETQ. The CDR3 has 13 residues. Trimming removed 1 base from V and 7 bases from J, with 12 bases in between. CDR3 coding DNA: TGCGCCAGCAGCTTGTACGGGGCGGGAGAGCAGTACTTC. Its translation: CASSLYGAGEQYF. The full variable domain, rest sourced from reference TRBV5-1 and TRBJ2-7, is KAGVTQTPRYLIKTRGQQVTLSCSPISGHRSVSWYQQTPGQGLQFLFEYFSETQRNKGNFPGRFSGRQFSNSRSEMNVSTLELGDSALYLCASSLYGAGEQYFGPGTRLTVT.

This clone has a single count. The J gene is TRBJ2-2, the V gene TRBV14; weak D call: TRBD1 (6 bases). This CDR3 is built from 14 residues. V lost 6 bases and J lost 4, with 12 bases in between. Germline assignment: CDR1 SGHDN and CDR2 FVKESK. The CDR3 reads CASRFRGSTGELFF. The CDR3 nucleotides are TGTGCCAGCAGATTCAGGGGTAGCACCGGGGAGCTGTTTTTT.

This chain connects TRBV28 to TRBJ2-7; TRBD2 aligns across 11 bases. CDR3 length: 20 amino acids. In germline, CDR1 is MDHEN, CDR2 SYDVKM. The ends lost 5 bases at V and 3 bases at J; junction bases unmatched: 21. CDR3 in amino acids: CASSPIDGTSGLGKGYEQYF. CDR3 coding DNA: TGTGCCAGCAGTCCCATAGACGGGACTAGCGGATTAGGAAAGGGCTACGAGCAGTACTTC.

This clone is a singleton in its sample. The chain uses TRBV11-1 and TRBJ2-1; D is ambiguous. Germline V gene sequence: CDR1 SGHAT, CDR2 FQDESV (reference sequence). Trimming took 0 bases from V and 8 from J, leaving 5 bases between them. This CDR3 is built from 12 residues. For the CDR3, the DNA is TGTGCCAGCAGCTTAGCGAGTCATGAGCAGTTCTTC. It is translated as CASSLASHEQFF. Filled out from reference TRBV11-1 and TRBJ2-1, the complete variable domain reads EAEVAQSPRYKITEKSQAVAFWCDPISGHATLYWYRQILGQGPELLVQFQDESVVDDSQLPKDRFSAERLKGVDSTLKIQPAELGDSAMYLCASSLASHEQFFGPGTRLTVL.

The gene calls are TRBV18 and TRBJ2-1; the match to TRBD2 covers 11 bases. The V gene's germline CDR1 is KGHSH and CDR2 LQKENI. The CDR3 is 17 residues long. The ends lost 6 bases at V and 7 bases at J; junction bases unmatched: 14. DNA for the CDR3: TGTGCCAGCTCGTTCTCTCCGGGACTAGCGGTCGAAAATGAGCAGTTCTTC. It codes for CASSFSPGLAVENEQFF. Supplemented by reference TRBV18 and TRBJ2-1, the full variable domain reads NAGVMQNPRHLVRRRGQEARLRCSPMKGHSHVYWYRQLPEEGLKFMVYLQKENIIDESGMPKERFSAEFPKEGPSILRIQQVVRGDSAAYFCASSFSPGLAVENEQFFGPGTRLTVL.

This clone was detected only once. DNA for the CDR3: TGCGCCAGCAGCCTACTACCCGGGACAGGCTCCTACAATGAGCAGTTCTTC. It is translated as CASSLLPGTGSYNEQFF. The gene calls are TRBV4-1 and TRBJ2-1; TRBD1 matches 8 bases. The CDR3 spans 17 residues. The V and J ends lost 4 bases and 0 bases, in that order; junction bases with no gene match: 8. Germline V gene data show CDR1 as MGHRA and CDR2 as YSYEKL.